This T cell receptor beta chain was obtained from a study of human T cells and chemical hapten exposure. Unique molecular identifiers were attached to individual cDNA molecules during library preparation. TCRdb called the RACE reads again in MiXCR, with one record for every CDR3 protein. The sample has roughly 100,000 distinct CDR3 sequences, around 34% seen once. The time point: patch test 3, about 24 weeks after DPC sensitization. The treatment is: therapeutic diphenylcyclopropenone sensitization with weekly scalp DPC. V lost 8 bases, J lost 9 bases, and 32 bases lay in between. Germline loops: CDR1 DFQATT, CDR2 SNEGSKA (reference sequence). The CDR3 covers 18 residues.

The sample here was whole blood, taken in connection with sensitization to the hapten diphenylcyclopropenone (DPC). This receptor was obtained from a middle-aged man with alopecia areata. Some clones in this sample may be carry-over from other donors' samples. The chain is built from TRBV20-1 and TRBJ1-6; D is ambiguous. CDR3 in amino acids: CSSSSMFGDPTGISPLHF. CDR3 DNA sequence: TGCAGTTCCTCTAGTATGTTCGGTGATCCTACGGGGATTTCACCCCTCCACTTT.